This paragraph covers one T cell receptor beta chain sequence. Its target is not known. This record belongs to a study of beta chain features in type 1 diabetes. Study-wide results and caveats: Shorter TCRB CDR3s, moderately but significantly so, marked every one of the four CD4+ subsets in Type 1 diabetes patients.

Losses at the gene ends were 6 bases for V and 3 bases for J; bases not matched to a gene: 7. CDR3 length: 14 residues. CDR1 and CDR2 from the germline V gene are SGHRS and YFSETQ. All of the isolated RNA was reverse transcribed, so expressed TCRB transcripts were sequenced. The method was immunoSEQ multiplex PCR; TCRdb's version includes in-frame clones alone and lacks a portion of them. This sample yields approximately 100,000 clones, of which about 26% are seen a single time; 0.5% to 0.6% belongs to the top ten. Sequenced: central memory CD4+ T cells from blood. This receptor was obtained from a woman aged 18-29 years with type 1 diabetes. The chain uses TRBV5-1 and TRBJ2-5; 8 bases align to TRBD1. The CDR3, as DNA: TGCGCCAGCAAGGAGGGACAGGTTAAAGAGACCCAGTACTTC. It translates to CASKEGQVKETQYF.